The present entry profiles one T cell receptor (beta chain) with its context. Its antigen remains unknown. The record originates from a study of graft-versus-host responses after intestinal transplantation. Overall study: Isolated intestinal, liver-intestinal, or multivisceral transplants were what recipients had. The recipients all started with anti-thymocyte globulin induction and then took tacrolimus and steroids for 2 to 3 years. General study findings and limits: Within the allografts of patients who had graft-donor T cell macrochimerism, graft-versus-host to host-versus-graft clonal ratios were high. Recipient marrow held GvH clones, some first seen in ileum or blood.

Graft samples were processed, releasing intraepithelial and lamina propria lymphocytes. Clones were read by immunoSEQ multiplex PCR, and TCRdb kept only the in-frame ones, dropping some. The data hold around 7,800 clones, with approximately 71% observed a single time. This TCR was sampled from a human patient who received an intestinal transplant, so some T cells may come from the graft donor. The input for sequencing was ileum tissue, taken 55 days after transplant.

In DNA form, the CDR3 reads TGTGCCTGGACGGACAGAGATGAAAAACTGTTTTTT. Translated: CAWTDRDEKLFF. This sequence joins TRBV30 and TRBJ1-4, with a weak D call TRBD1 (6 bases). Germline lookup yields CDR1 GTSNPN and CDR2 SVGIG (reference sequence). Between the trimmed V and J ends, which lost 4 bases and 6 bases, there was a span of 9 bases. CDR3 length: 12 residues.